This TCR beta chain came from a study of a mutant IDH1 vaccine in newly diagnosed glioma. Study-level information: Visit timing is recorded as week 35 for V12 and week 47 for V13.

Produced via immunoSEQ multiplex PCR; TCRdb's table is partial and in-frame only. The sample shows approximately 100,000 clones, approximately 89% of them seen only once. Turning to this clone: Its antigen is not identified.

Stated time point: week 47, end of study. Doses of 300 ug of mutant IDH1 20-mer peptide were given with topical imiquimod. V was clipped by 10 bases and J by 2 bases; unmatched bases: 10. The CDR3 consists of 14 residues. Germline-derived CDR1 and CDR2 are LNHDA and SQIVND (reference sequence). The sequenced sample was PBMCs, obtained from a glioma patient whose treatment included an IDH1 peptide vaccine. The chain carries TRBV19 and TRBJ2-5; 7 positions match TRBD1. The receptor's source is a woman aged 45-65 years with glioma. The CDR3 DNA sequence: TGTGCCACCGCGATCCGGGACAGACAAGAGACCCAGTACTTC. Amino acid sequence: CATAIRDRQETQYF. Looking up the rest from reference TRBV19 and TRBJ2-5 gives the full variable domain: DGGITQSPKYLFRKEGQNVTLSCEQNLNHDAMYWYRQDPGQGLRLIYYSQIVNDFQKGDIAEGYSVSREKKESFPLTVTSAQKNPTAFYLCATAIRDRQETQYFGPGTRLLVL.